The subject of this entry is one TCR beta chain. The antigen it recognizes is unknown. Mismatch with germline at one junction end may stem from a read error. The sample originates from a study of T-cell reconstitution after alpha-beta-depleted transplantation in children (dated by TCRdb to 2016 to 2017). Describing the broader study: T-cell immune reconstitution after TCRalphabeta/CD19-depleted allogeneic hematopoietic cell transplantation in children was quantitatively tracked in the study by means of TCR repertoire profiling. General conclusions and limits of the study: In some patients, high TCRbeta diversity at day 60 was attributed to recipient T cells and intrathymic progenitors that had survived conditioning. The apparently early recovery of alphabetaT-cell counts about two months after transplant reportedly depended on only several hundred rapidly expanded clones that came from non-depleted graft cells. Over subsequent months, a decline in hyperexpanded clone frequencies was noted, and after one year, T-cell counts and TCRbeta diversity were mostly ascribed to newly produced T cells.

Preparation of the library involved PCR. TCRdb records Illumina HiSeq 2500 as the sequencer. To normalize quantification of the TCRbeta repertoire, the TCR libraries were built with molecular barcoding that relied on unique molecular identifiers. TCRdb took the public reads, trimmed them with fastp at Q25, ran MiXCR for clone calling and kept in-frame beta chains. Rows matching on CDR3 protein sequence are summarized as one entry with the most common DNA and genes. The table for this sample lists tens of thousands of distinct CDR3 sequences; 11% to 15% of them were counted only once. The ten largest clones capture around 26% of the sample. This specimen's treatment or condition label, per the study, means: allogeneic hematopoietic cell transplantation with graft depleted of TCRalphabeta T cells and CD19 B cells. The transplant recipients were children given TCRalphabeta/CD19-depleted allogeneic hematopoietic cell grafts.

Sample: PBMCs, mostly from graft donor cells, taken 180 days after TCRalphabeta/CD19-depleted stem cell transplant. This sequence was found in a male patient between 2 and 10 years old who had a stem cell transplant for acute lymphoblastic leukemia, so the T cells may come from the graft donor.

The CDR3 here reads CASSFSGAGGEVFF. The DNA reads TGTGCCAGCAGTTTCTCGGGGGCGGGAGGGGAAGTTTTCTTT. This sequence uses TRBV12-3 or TRBV12-4 and TRBJ1-1; TRBD1 is possibly the D segment (6 matching bases). Taken from cysteine to phenylalanine, the CDR3 has 14 residues. CDR3 DNA only is kept here, 42 bases in frame from base 1.